This T cell receptor (beta chain) was profiled in a study of blood T cell repertoires in COVID-19. Study in general: The study drew acute and convalescent COVID-19 samples from the United States, Italy and Spain. In each case, the material was cDNA or gDNA derived from T cells, B-cell-depleted T cells, or PBMCs.

Methods used by the authors: Researchers report that nucleated cell counts were estimated from reference gene primer amplification. The assay was immunoSEQ multiplex PCR, and TCRdb's table has in-frame clones only and misses some. V, J and clone size reflect that table, while D and trimming were determined from the DNA. The sample contains tens of thousands of clones, approximately 80% of which appear only once. J was trimmed by 9 bases and V by 1 base; bases with no gene match: 12. The germline V gene has CDR1 SNHLY and CDR2 FYNNEI. The CDR3 extends over 15 amino acids. Sequenced sample: peripheral blood. This clonotype originated in a man aged 70-80 years with acute or convalescent COVID-19. The gene calls are TRBV2 and TRBJ2-7; 7 bases map to TRBD1. CDR3 sequence (DNA): TGTGCCAGCAGTGAAGACCAAGGCAGGGGGAATGTGCAGTACTTC. Protein sequence: CASSEDQGRGNVQYF.